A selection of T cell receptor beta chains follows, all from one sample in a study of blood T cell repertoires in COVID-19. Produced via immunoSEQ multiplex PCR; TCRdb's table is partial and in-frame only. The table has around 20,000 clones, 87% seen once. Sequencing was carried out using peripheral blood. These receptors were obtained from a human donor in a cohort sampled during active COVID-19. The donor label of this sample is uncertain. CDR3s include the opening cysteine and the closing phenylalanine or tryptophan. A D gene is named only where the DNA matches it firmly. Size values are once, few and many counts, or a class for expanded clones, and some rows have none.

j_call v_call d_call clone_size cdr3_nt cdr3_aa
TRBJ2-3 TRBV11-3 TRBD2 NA TGTGCCAGCAGCTCCCTCGGGACTAGCGGGAGTAATACGCAGTATTTT CASSSLGTSGSNTQYF
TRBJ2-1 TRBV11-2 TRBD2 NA TGTGCCAGCAGCCCCAGACAGATTAGGACTAGCGGGAGGAAAACTGAGCAGTTCTTC CASSPRQIRTSGRKTEQFF
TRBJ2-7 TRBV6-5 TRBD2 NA TGTGCCAGCAGTTACCCGATAGCTAGCGGGAGGTACGAGCAGTACTTC CASSYPIASGRYEQYF
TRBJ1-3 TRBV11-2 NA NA TGTGCCGCCAGCAGTCCCCGGGGGAACACCATATATTTT CAASSPRGNTIYF
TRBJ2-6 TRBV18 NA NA TGTGCCAGCTCACAGGGGCCCTCTGGGGCCAACGTCCTGACTTTC CASSQGPSGANVLTF
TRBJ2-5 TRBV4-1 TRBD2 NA TGCGCCAGCAGCCCCTCTTGGGGTAGCGGGAGGGAACGGGAGACCCAGTACTTC CASSPSWGSGRERETQYF
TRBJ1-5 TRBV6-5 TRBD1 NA TGTGCCAGCAGTCCATCCGACAGGGGGACACAGCCCCAGCATTTT CASSPSDRGTQPQHF
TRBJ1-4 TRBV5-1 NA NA TGCGCCAGCAGCTTGGAGGGGCAGGGGGAAAAACTGTTTTTT CASSLEGQGEKLFF
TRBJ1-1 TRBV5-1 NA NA TGCGCCAGCAGCTTGAAGCAGGACACTGAAGCTTTCTTT CASSLKQDTEAFF
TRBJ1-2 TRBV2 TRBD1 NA TGTGCCAGCAGTGAAGGGACAGGGGGCCTCTATGGCTACACCTTC CASSEGTGGLYGYTF
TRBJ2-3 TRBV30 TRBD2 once TGTGCCTGGAGTGTACGGGGGACTAGCGGGAGAATCATAGATACGCAGTATTTT CAWSVRGTSGRIIDTQYF
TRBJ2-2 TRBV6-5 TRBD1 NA TGTGCCAGCAGTATTGACAGGGGCACCGGGGAGCTGTTTTTT CASSIDRGTGELFF
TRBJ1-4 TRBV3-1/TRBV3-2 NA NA TGTGCCAGCAGCCATTATACTCAAGAAAAACTGTTTTTT CASSHYTQEKLFF
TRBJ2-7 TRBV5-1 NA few TGCGCCAGCAGCTTGGCCGACAGGAACTACGAGCAGTACTTC CASSLADRNYEQYF
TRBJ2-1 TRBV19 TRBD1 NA TGTGCCAGTACCAAAGGGACAGGGGTTAATGAGCAGTTCTTC CASTKGTGVNEQFF
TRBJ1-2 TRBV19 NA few TGTGCCAGTAGTGGCTCATCTAACTATGGCTACACCTTC CASSGSSNYGYTF
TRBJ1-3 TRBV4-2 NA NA TGTGCCAGCAGCCAGCAGGGGTTTTCTGGAAACACCATATATTTT CASSQQGFSGNTIYF
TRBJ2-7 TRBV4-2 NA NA TGTGCCAGCAGCCAAGAAATAGGAGAGTACGAGCAGTACTTC CASSQEIGEYEQYF
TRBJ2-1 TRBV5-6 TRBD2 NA TGTGCCAGCAGACCGGGACTAGCCTCGTACAATGAGCAGTTCTTC CASRPGLASYNEQFF
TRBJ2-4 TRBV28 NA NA TGTGCCAGCAGTCCCCGGGACATTCAGTACTTC CASSPRDIQYF
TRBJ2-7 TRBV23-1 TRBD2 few TGCGCCAGCACGGGGGGGATGGGGTACTTC CASTGGMGYF
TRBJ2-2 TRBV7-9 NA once TGTGCCAGCAGCTTAGACAAAAAGAACACCGGGGAGCTGTTTTTT CASSLDKKNTGELFF
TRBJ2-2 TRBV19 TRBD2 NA TGTGCCAGTAGACTAGCGGATAACACCGGGGAGCTGTTTTTT CASRLADNTGELFF
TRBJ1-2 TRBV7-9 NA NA TGTGCCAGCAGTAATCACGTCCGGGGAGACTATGGCTACACCTTC CASSNHVRGDYGYTF
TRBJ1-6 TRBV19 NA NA TGTGCCAGTAGTATCGCGGGAACAGCCTTGGGTTCACCCCTCCACTTT CASSIAGTALGSPLHF
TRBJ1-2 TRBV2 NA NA TGTGCCAGCAGTAGAACAGGGTCTACTAACTATGGCTACACCTTC CASSRTGSTNYGYTF
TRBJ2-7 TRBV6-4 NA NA TGTGCCAGCAGGCGGGCTCACGGTCCCTACGAGCAGTACTTC CASRRAHGPYEQYF
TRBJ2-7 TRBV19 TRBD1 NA TGTGCCAGTAGTATATCGAGGGACAGCCTCTCCTACGAGCAGTACTTC CASSISRDSLSYEQYF
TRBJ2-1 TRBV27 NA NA TGTGCCAGCAGTTCAGAAGGGGCCACCTACAATGAGCAGTTCTTC CASSSEGATYNEQFF
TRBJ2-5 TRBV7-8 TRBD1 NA TGTGCCAGCAGCTTAGGAGGCAGGGGTGGTTGGGGACAGCAAGAGACCCAGTACTTC CASSLGGRGGWGQQETQYF
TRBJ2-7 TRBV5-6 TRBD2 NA TGTGCCAGCAGTCTCGGGACTAGCGGGAAGACCAAGGGCTACGAGCAGTACTTC CASSLGTSGKTKGYEQYF
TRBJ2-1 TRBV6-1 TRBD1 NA TGTGCCAGCAGTGACGGGAGACAGGGGAGAAATGAGCAGTTCTTC CASSDGRQGRNEQFF
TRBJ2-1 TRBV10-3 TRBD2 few TGTGCCATCAGCATCAGCGGGAGGGACAATGAGCAGTTCTTC CAISISGRDNEQFF
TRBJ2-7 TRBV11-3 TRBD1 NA TGTGCCAGCAGTCAAAACCGGGACAGGGGGGCGTACGAGCAGTACTTC CASSQNRDRGAYEQYF
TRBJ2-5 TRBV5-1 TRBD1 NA TGCGCCAGCAGCATGACAGGGGGCGCGGAGACCCAGTACTTC CASSMTGGAETQYF
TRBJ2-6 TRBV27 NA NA TGTGCCAGCACAATAGCTCCTGGGGCCAACGTCCTGACTTTC CASTIAPGANVLTF
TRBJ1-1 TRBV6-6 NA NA TGTGCCAGCAGTTACGAATTAGAGAACACTGAAGCTTTCTTT CASSYELENTEAFF
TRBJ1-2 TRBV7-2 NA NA TGTGCCAGCAGTTTTGAGGTGTGGGGCTACACCTTC CASSFEVWGYTF
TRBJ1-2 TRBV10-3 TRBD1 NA TGTGCCATCAGCGAGAGGGGGCAATATGGCTACACCTTC CAISERGQYGYTF
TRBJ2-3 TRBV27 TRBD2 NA TGTGCCAGCAGTTTAGTAGCGGGCCGCACAGATACGCAGTATTTT CASSLVAGRTDTQYF
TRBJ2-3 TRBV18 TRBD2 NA TGTGCCAGCTCACCAGGGACTAGCGGGAATTCAGATACGCAGTATTTT CASSPGTSGNSDTQYF
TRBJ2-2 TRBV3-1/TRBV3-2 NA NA TGTGCCAGCAGCCAAGTGACTGGGGAGCTGTTTTTT CASSQVTGELFF
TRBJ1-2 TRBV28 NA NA TGTGCCAGCAGTCGCGCAGGGGCCAACTATGGCTACACCTTC CASSRAGANYGYTF
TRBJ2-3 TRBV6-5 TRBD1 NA TGTGCCAGCAGTTACTCGATACAGGGGGTCACAGATACGCAGTATTTT CASSYSIQGVTDTQYF
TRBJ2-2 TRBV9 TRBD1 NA TGTGCCAGCAGTGCAGACAGGGCGGCAGGGGAGCTGTTTTTT CASSADRAAGELFF
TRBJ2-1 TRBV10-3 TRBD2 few TGTGCCATCCAGGCTAGCGGGAGGAATGAGCAGTTCTTC CAIQASGRNEQFF
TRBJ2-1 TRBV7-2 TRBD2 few TGTGCCAGCAGCCAACTAGCGGGGGGGGGCTCCTACAATGAGCAGTTCTTC CASSQLAGGGSYNEQFF
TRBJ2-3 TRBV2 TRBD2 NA TGTGCCAGCAGTGTAAACGGGAGGGGGGATACGCAGTATTTT CASSVNGRGDTQYF
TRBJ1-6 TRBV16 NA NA TGTGCCAGCAGCCAATCAGGGACTACCGGCGCCCTCCACTTT CASSQSGTTGALHF
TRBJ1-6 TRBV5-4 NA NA TGTGCCAGCAGCTTGGCCGACAGGACCAATTCACCCCTCCACTTT CASSLADRTNSPLHF
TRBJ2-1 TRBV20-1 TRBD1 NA TGCAGTGCTAGTAGGGACAGGACCTCCAGGGAGCAGTTCTTC CSASRDRTSREQFF
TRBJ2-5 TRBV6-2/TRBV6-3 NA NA TGTGCCAGCAGTTACCGGTTGTATGAGACCCAGTACTTC CASSYRLYETQYF